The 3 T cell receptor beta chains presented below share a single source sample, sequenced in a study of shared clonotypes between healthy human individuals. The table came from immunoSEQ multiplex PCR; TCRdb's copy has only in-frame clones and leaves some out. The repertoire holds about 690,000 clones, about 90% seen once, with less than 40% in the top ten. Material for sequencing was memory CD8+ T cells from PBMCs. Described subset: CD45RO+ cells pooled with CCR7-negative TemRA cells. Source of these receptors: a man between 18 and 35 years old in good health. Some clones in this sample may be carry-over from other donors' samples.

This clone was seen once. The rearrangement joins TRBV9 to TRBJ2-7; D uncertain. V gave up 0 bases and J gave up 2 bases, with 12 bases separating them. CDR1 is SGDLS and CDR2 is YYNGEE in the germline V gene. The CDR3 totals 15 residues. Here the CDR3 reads CASSVGEGITYEQYF. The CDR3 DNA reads TGTGCCAGCAGCGTAGGTGAAGGGATAACCTACGAGCAGTACTTC. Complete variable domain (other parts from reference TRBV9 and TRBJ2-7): DSGVTQTPKHLITATGQRVTLRCSPRSGDLSVYWYQQSLDQGLQFLIQYYNGEERAKGNILERFSAQQFPDLHSELNLSSLELGDSALYFCASSVGEGITYEQYFGPGTRLTVT.

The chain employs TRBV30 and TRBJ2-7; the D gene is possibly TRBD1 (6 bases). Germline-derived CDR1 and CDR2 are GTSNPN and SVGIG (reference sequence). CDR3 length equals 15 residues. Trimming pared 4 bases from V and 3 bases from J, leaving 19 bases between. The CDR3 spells CAWTSPGTIVYEQYF. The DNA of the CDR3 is TGTGCCTGGACCTCACCGGGGACAATCGTCTACGAGCAGTACTTC.

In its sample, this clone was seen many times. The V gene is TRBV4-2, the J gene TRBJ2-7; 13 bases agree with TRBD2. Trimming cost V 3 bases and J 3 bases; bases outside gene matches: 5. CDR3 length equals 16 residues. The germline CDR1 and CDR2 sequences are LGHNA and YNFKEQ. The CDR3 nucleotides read TGTGCCAGCAGCCAGCCGACTAGCGGGAGGAGCTACGAGCAGTACTTC. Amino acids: CASSQPTSGRSYEQYF.